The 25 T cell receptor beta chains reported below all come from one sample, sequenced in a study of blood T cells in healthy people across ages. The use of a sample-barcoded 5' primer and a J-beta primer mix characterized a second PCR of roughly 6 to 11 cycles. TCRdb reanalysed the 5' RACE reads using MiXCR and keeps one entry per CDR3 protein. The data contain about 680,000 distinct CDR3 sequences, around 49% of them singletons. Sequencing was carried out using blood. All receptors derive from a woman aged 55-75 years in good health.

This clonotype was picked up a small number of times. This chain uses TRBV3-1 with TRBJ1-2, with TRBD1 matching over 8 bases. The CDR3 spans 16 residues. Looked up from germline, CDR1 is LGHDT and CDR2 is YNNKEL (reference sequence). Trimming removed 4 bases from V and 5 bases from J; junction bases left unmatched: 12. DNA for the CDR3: TGTGCCAGCAGCCCCGGCCAGGGGGCCTATTTTTATGGCTACACCTTC. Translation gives CASSPGQGAYFYGYTF.

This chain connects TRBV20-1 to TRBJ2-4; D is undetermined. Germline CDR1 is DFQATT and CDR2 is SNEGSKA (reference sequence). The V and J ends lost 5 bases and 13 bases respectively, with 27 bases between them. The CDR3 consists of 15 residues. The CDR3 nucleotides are TGCAGTGCTCCCAGAGGTCCTTCCCAAATGGAAGAGCAGTACTTC. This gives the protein CSAPRGPSQMEEQYF.

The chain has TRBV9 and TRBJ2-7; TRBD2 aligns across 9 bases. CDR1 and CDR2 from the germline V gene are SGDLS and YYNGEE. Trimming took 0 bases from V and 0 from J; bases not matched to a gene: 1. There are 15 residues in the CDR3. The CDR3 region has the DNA TGTGCCAGCAGCGTAGGCGGGAGGGGCTCCTACGAGCAGTACTTC. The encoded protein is CASSVGGRGSYEQYF.

CDR3 coding DNA: TGTGCCAGCAGCTCGGGGGGGACAGGCCCCACTAATGAAAAACTGTTTTTT. Translating gives CASSSGGTGPTNEKLFF. This chain uses TRBV7-9 with TRBJ1-4; 8 bases match TRBD1. With V trimmed by 4 bases and J by 2 bases, 9 bases remained unmatched. This CDR3 spans 17 amino acids. Germline V gene data show CDR1 as SEHNR and CDR2 as FQNEAQ (reference sequence).

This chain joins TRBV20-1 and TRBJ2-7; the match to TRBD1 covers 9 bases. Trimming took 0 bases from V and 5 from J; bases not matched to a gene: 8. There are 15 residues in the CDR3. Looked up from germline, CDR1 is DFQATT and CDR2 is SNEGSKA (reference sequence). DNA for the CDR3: TGCAGTGCTAGAGACCCGGGACAGGGCCAGAACGAGCAGTACTTC. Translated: CSARDPGQGQNEQYF.

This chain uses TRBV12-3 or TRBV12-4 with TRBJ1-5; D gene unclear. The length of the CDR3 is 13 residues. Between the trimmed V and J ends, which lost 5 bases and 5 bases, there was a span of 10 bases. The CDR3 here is CASSGSGYQPQHF. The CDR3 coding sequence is TGTGCCAGCAGTGGTTCAGGTTATCAGCCCCAGCATTTT.

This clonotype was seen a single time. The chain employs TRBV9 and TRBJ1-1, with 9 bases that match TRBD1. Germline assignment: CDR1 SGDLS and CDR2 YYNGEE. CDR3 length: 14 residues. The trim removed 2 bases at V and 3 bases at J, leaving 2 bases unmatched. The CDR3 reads CASSVGQGYTEAFF. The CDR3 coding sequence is TGTGCCAGCAGCGTGGGACAGGGATACACTGAAGCTTTCTTT.

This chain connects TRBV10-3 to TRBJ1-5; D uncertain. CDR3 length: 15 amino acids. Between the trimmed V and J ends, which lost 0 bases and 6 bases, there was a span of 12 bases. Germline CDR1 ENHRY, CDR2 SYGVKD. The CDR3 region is CAISESSGVVQPQHF. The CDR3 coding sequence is TGTGCCATCAGTGAGTCTTCAGGTGTGGTTCAGCCCCAGCATTTT.

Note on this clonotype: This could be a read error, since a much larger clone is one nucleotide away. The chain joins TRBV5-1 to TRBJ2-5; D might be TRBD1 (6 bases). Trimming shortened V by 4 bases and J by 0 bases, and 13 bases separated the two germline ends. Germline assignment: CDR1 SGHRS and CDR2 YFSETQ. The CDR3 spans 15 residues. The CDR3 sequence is CASSVEDSYQETQYF. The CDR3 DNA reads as TGCGCCAGCAGCGTAGAGGACAGTTACCAAGAGACCCAGTACTTC.

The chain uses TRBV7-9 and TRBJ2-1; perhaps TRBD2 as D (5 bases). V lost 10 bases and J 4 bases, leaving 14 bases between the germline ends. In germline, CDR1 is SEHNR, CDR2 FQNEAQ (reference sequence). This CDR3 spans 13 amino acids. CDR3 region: CATTSGKYNEQFF. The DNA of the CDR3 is TGTGCCACGACAAGCGGAAAATACAATGAGCAGTTCTTC.

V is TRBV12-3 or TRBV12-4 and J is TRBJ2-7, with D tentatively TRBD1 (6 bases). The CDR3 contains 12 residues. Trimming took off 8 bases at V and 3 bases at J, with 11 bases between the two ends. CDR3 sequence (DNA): TGTGCCAGCGGAGAGGACAGCTACGAGCAGTACTTC. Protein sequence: CASGEDSYEQYF.

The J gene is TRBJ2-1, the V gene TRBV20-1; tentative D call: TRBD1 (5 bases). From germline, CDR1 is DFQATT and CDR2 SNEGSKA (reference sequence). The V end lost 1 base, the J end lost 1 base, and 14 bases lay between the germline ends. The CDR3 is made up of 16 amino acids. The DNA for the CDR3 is TGCAGTGCTAGAGTGGCAGGGATATTGTCCTACAATGAGCAGTTCTTC. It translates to CSARVAGILSYNEQFF.

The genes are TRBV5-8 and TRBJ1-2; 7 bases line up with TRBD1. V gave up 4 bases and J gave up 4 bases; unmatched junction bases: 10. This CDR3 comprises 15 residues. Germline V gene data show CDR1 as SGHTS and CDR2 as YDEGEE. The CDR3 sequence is CASSPGQLPGYGYTF. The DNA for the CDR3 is TGTGCCAGCAGCCCGGGACAGTTGCCGGGCTATGGCTACACCTTC.

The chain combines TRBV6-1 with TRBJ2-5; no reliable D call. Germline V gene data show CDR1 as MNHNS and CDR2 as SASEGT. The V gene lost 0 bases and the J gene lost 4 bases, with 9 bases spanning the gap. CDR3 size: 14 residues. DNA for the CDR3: TGTGCCAGCAGTGAAGCTTGGCAAGGAGAGACCCAGTACTTC. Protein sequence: CASSEAWQGETQYF.

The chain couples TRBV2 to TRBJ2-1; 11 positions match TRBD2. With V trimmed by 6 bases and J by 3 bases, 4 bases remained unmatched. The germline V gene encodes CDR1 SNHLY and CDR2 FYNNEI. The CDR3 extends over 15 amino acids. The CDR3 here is CASRPLAGGYNEQFF. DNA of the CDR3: TGTGCCAGCAGACCCCTAGCGGGAGGCTACAATGAGCAGTTCTTC.

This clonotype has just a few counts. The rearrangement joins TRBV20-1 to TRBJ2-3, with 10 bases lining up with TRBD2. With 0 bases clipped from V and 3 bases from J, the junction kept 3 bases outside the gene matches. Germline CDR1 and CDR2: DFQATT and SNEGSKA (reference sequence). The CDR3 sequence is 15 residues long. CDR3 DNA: TGCAGTGCTAGAGAGGAGCGGGAGGGGACAGATACGCAGTATTTT. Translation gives CSAREEREGTDTQYF.

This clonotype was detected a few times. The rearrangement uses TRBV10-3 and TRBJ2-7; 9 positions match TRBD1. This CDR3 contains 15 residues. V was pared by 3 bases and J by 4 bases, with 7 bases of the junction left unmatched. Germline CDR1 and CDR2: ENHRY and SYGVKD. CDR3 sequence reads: CAISDTGTGFYEQYF. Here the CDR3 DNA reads TGTGCCATCAGTGATACCGGGACAGGGTTTTACGAGCAGTACTTC.

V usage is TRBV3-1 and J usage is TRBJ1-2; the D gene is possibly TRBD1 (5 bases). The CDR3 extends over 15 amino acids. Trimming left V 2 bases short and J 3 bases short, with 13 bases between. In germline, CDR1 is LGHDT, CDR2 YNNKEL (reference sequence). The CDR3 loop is CASSQYEGTDYGYTF. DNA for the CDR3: TGTGCCAGCAGCCAATACGAAGGGACCGACTATGGCTACACCTTC.

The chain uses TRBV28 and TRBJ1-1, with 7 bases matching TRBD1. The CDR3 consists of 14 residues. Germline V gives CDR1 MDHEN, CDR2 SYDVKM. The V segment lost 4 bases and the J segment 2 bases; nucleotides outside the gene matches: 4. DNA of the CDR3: TGTGCCAGCAGTTGGGGGACAGATAACACTGAAGCTTTCTTT. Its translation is CASSWGTDNTEAFF.

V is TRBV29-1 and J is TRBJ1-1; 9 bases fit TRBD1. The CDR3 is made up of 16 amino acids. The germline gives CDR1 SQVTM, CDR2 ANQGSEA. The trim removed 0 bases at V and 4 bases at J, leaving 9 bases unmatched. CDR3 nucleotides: TGCAGCGTTGAAGATACGACAGGGGGATTGGTCACTGAAGCTTTCTTT. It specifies CSVEDTTGGLVTEAFF.

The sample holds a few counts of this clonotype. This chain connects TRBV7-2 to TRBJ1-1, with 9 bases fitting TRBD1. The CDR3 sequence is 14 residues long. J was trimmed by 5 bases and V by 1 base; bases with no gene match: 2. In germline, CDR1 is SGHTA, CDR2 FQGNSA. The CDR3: CASSLVGQGTEAFF. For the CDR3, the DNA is TGTGCCAGCAGCTTAGTTGGACAGGGGACTGAAGCTTTCTTT. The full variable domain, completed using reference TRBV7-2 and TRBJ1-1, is GAGVSQSPSNKVTEKGKDVELRCDPISGHTALYWYRQSLGQGLEFLIYFQGNSAPDKSGLPSDRFSAERTGGSVSTLTIQRTQQEDSAVYLCASSLVGQGTEAFFGQGTRLTVV.

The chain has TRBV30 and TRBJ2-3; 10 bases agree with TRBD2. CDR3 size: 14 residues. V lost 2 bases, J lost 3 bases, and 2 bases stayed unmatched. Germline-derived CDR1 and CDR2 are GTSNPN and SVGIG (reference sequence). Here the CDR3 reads CAWSRTSGTDTQYF. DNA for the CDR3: TGTGCCTGGAGTAGGACTAGCGGAACAGATACGCAGTATTTT.

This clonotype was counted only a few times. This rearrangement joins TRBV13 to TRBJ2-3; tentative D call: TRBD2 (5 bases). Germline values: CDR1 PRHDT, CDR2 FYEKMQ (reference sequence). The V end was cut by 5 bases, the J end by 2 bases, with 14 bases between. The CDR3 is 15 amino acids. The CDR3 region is CASSPPGGATDTQYF. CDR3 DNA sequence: TGTGCCAGCAGCCCCCCCGGAGGTGCCACAGATACGCAGTATTTT.

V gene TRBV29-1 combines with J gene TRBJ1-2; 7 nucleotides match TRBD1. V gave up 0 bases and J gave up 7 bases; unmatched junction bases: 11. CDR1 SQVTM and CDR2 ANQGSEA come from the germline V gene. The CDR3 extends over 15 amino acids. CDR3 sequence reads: CSVEEWGQSPPGYTF. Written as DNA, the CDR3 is TGCAGCGTTGAAGAGTGGGGACAGTCACCTCCTGGCTACACCTTC.

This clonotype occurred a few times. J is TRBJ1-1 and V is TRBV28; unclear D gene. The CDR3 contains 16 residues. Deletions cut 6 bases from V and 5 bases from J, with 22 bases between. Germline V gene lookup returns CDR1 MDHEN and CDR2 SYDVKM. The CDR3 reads CASSPGTRGDGTEAFF. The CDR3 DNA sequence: TGTGCCAGCAGCCCAGGAACACGCGGGGATGGAACTGAAGCTTTCTTT.